This T cell receptor (beta chain) was obtained from a study of cytomegalovirus exposure and HLA in healthy donors. Findings and limits, study-wide: Some TCR beta chains (164 of them) were listed as cytomegalovirus-associated. Association of a missense DCLRE1C variant with TCR beta V- and J-gene trimming was reported in a later analysis.

Note on this clone: Its antigen is not known.

Healthy bone marrow donors made up the donor group. This PCR relied on a set of 60 Vbeta primers and 13 Jbeta primers. Original handling: There were about 88 million unique TCR beta chains by a later count, and approximately 10 million of them were shared. The repertoire was sequenced with immunoSEQ multiplex PCR; TCRdb's copy has only in-frame clones and lacks some. The V and J calls and the clone size are those of that table, but D and trimming were determined from the DNA. The sample records 150,000 to 200,000 clones, around four fifths being singletons. The V and J ends lost 5 bases and 5 bases, in that order; junction bases with no gene match: 18. Germline V gene data show CDR1 as MNHEY and CDR2 as SMNVEV (reference sequence). The CDR3 is 19 amino acids.

The sequenced material came from PBMCs. This clonotype was obtained from a woman aged 40 to 49 in good health and CMV-seronegative. J is TRBJ2-2 and V is TRBV27; TRBD1 aligns across 9 bases. The CDR3 region has the DNA TGTGCCAGCAGTACTAGGGGACGGGACAGGGTAAAACCTACCGGGGAGCTGTTTTTT. The encoded protein is CASSTRGRDRVKPTGELFF.